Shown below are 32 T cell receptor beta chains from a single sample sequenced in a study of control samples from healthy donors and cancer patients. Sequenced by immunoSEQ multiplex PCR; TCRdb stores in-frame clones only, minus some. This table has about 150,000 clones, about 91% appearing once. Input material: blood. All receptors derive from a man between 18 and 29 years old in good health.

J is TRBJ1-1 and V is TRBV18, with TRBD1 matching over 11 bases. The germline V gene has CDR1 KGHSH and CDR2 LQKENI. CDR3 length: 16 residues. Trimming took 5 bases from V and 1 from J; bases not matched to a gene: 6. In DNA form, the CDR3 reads TGTGCCAGCTCAGAAGGGACAGGGGGAGAGAACACTGAAGCTTTCTTT. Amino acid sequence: CASSEGTGGENTEAFF. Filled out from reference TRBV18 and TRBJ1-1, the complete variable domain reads NAGVMQNPRHLVRRRGQEARLRCSPMKGHSHVYWYRQLPEEGLKFMVYLQKENIIDESGMPKERFSAEFPKEGPSILRIQQVVRGDSAAYFCASSEGTGGENTEAFFGQGTRLTVV.

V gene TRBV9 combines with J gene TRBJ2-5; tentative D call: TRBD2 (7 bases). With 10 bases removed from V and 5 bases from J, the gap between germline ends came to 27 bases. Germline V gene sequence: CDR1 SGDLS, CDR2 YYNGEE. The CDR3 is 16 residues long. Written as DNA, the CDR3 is TGTGCCCGCCTGAACCTGGGGGCGGGGGTTGTGGAGACCCAGTACTTC. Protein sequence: CARLNLGAGVVETQYF.

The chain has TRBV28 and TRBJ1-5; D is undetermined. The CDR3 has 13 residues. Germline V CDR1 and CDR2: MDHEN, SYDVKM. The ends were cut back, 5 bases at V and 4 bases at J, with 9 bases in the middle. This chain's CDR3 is CASSAPPNQPQHF. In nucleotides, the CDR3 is TGTGCCAGCAGTGCGCCTCCAAATCAGCCCCAGCATTTT. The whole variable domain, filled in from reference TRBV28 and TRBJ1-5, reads DVKVTQSSRYLVKRTGEKVFLECVQDMDHENMFWYRQDPGLGLRLIYFSYDVKMKEKGDIPEGYSVSREKKERFSLILESASTNQTSMYLCASSAPPNQPQHFGDGTRLSIL.

DNA for the CDR3: TGTGCCAGCAGGCGGACAGCTGAAGCTTTCTTT. Translated: CASRRTAEAFF. This chain uses TRBV12-3 or TRBV12-4 with TRBJ1-1; D possibly corresponds to TRBD1 (6 bases). The CDR3 is 11 amino acids. Trimming removed 6 bases at V and 6 bases at J, with 8 bases between.

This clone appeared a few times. In DNA, the CDR3 is TGTGCCAGCAGCCAAGCGCCTGCCGAGGGACTGTTTTTT. This translates into CASSQAPAEGLFF. The gene calls are TRBV4-2 and TRBJ1-4; unclear D gene. The CDR3 is 13 amino acids. Per germline, CDR1 LGHNA and CDR2 YNFKEQ. Trimming pared 1 base from V and 13 bases from J, leaving 13 bases between.

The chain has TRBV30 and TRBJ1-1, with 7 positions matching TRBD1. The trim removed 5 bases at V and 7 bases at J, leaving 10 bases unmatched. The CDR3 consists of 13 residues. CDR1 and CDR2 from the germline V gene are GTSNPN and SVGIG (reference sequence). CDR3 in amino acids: CAWGRTGVLEAFF. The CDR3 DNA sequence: TGTGCCTGGGGCCGGACAGGCGTACTTGAAGCTTTCTTT.

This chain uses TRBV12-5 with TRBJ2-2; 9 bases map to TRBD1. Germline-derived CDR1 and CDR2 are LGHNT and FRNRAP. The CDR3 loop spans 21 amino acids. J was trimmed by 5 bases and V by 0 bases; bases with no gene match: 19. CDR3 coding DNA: TGTGCTAGTGGTTTGGTCACCCTACCGGACAGGGGCCCTCCGAGAACCGGGGAGCTGTTTTTT. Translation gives CASGLVTLPDRGPPRTGELFF.

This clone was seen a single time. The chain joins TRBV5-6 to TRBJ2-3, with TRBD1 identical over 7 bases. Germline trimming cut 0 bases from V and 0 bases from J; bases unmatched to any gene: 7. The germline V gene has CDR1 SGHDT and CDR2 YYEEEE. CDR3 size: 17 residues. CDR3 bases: TGTGCCAGCAGCTTGGTTTCGTCAGGGGGTAGCACAGATACGCAGTATTTT. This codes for CASSLVSSGGSTDTQYF.

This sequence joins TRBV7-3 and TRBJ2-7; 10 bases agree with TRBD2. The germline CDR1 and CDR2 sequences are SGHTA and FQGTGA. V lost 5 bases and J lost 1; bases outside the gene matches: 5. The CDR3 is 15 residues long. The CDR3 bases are TGTGCCAGCAGCACCCAAGCGGGGGGGTCCTACGAGCAGTACTTC. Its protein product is CASSTQAGGSYEQYF.

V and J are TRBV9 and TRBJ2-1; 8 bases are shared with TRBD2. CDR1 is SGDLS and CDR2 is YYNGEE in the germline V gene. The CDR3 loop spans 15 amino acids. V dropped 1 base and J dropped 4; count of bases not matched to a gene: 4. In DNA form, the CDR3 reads TGTGCCAGCAGCGTATGGAGCGGGGGATACAATGAGCAGTTCTTC. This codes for CASSVWSGGYNEQFF.

The CDR3: CASSPGTSGGIPTDTQYF. The CDR3 nucleotides read TGTGCCAGCAGTCCAGGGACTAGCGGGGGGATACCCACAGATACGCAGTATTTT. This chain links TRBV27 with TRBJ2-3; 15 bases map to TRBD2. The CDR3 runs to 18 residues. Germline loops: CDR1 MNHEY, CDR2 SMNVEV (reference sequence). Trimming removed 5 bases from V and 2 bases from J; junction bases left unmatched: 8.

The CDR3 here is CASSPVVTRAYEQYF. The CDR3 DNA reads TGTGCCAGCAGCCCGGTGGTGACTCGAGCCTACGAGCAGTACTTC. The rearrangement uses TRBV7-2 and TRBJ2-7; D is unresolved. Trimming pared 5 bases from V and 2 bases from J, leaving 16 bases between. The CDR3 runs to 15 residues. CDR1 is SGHTA and CDR2 is FQGNSA in the germline V gene.

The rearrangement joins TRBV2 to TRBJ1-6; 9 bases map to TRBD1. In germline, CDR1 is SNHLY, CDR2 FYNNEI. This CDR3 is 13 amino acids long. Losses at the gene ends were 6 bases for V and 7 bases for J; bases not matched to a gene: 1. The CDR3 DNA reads TGTGCCAGCAGGGGACAGGGCAATTCACCCCTCCACTTT. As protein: CASRGQGNSPLHF.

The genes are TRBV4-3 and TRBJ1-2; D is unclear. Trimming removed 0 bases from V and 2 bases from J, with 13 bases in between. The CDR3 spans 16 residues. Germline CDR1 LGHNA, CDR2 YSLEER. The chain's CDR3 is CASSQDWAGANYGYTF. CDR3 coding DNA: TGCGCCAGCAGCCAAGATTGGGCAGGAGCAAACTATGGCTACACCTTC.

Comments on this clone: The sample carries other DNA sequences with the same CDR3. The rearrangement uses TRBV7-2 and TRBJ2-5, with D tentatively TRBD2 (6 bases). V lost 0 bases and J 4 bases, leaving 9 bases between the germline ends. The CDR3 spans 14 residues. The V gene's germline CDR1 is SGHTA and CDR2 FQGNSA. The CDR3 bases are TGTGCCAGCAGCTTAGCGGGGGGAGGAGAGACCCAGTACTTC. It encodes CASSLAGGGETQYF.

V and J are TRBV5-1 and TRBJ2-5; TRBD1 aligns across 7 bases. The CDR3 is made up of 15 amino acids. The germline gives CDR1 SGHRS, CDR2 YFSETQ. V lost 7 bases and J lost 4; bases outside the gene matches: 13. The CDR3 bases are TGCGCCAGCTGTTCAGACAGGGTAAAAGGAGAGACCCAGTACTTC. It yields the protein CASCSDRVKGETQYF.

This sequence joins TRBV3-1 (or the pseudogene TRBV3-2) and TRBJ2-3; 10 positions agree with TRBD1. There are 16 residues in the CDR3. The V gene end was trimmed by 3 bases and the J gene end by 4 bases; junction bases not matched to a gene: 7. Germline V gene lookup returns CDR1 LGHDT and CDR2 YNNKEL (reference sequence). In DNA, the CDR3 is TGTGCCAGCAGCCAGCGACAGGGGGCAAGCGCAGATACGCAGTATTTT. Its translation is CASSQRQGASADTQYF.

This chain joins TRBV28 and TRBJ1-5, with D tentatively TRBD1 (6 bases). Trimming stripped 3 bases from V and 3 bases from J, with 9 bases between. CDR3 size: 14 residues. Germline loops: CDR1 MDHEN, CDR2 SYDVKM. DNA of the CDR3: TGTGCCAGCAGTTTCGGACAGTTCAATCAGCCCCAGCATTTT. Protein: CASSFGQFNQPQHF. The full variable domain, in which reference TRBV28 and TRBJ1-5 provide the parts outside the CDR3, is DVKVTQSSRYLVKRTGEKVFLECVQDMDHENMFWYRQDPGLGLRLIYFSYDVKMKEKGDIPEGYSVSREKKERFSLILESASTNQTSMYLCASSFGQFNQPQHFGDGTRLSIL.

The CDR3 DNA sequence: TGCAGTGCGGAGGGTGGGGAGCAGTTCTTC. It specifies CSAEGGEQFF. The rearrangement joins TRBV20-1 to TRBJ2-1; a weak D match, TRBD2 (6 bases). V shed 6 bases and J shed 10 bases, with 10 bases lying between them. In germline, CDR1 is DFQATT, CDR2 SNEGSKA (reference sequence). The CDR3 loop spans 10 amino acids.

The DNA for the CDR3 is TGCGCCAGCAGCCTTGCGGGGGGGCAGAACTATGGCTACACCTTC. Its protein product is CASSLAGGQNYGYTF. V gene TRBV5-1 combines with J gene TRBJ1-2, with D possibly being TRBD1 (6 bases). This CDR3 comprises 15 residues. Trimming cost V 4 bases and J 2 bases, with 15 bases left between them. Germline V lookup: CDR1 SGHRS, CDR2 YFSETQ.

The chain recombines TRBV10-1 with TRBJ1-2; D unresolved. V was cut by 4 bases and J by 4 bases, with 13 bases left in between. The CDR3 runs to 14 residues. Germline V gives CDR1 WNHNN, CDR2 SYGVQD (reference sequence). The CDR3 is CASSVQSRGYGYTF. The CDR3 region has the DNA TGCGCCAGCAGTGTGCAGTCTCGGGGCTATGGCTACACCTTC.

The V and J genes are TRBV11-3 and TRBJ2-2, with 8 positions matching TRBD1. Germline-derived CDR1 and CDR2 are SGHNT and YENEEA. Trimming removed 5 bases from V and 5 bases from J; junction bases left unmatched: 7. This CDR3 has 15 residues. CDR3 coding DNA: TGTGCCAGCAGCCCAGGGGGCTTACGGACCGGGGAGCTGTTTTTT. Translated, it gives CASSPGGLRTGELFF. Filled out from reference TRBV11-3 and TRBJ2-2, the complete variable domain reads EAGVVQSPRYKIIEKKQPVAFWCNPISGHNTLYWYLQNLGQGPELLIRYENEEAVDDSQLPKDRFSAERLKGVDSTLKIQPAELGDSAVYLCASSPGGLRTGELFFGEGSRLTVL.

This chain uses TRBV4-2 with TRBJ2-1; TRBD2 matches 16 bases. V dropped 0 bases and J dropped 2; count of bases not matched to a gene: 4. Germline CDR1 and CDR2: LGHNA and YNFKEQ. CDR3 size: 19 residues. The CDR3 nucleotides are TGTGCCAGCAGCCAAGATCGAGGGACTAGCGGGGGGGCCTACAATGAGCAGTTCTTC. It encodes CASSQDRGTSGGAYNEQFF.

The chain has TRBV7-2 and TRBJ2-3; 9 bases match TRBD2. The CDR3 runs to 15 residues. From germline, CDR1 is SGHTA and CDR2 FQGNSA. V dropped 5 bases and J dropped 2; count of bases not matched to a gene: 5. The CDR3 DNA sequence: TGTGCCAGCAGCCCCGGCGGGGGGGACACAGATACGCAGTATTTT. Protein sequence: CASSPGGGDTDTQYF.

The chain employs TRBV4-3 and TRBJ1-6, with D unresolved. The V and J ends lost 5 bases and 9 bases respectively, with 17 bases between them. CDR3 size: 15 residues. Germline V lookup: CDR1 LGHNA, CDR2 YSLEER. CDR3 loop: CASSASTERSSPLHF. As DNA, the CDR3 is TGCGCCAGCAGCGCAAGTACAGAGAGGAGTTCACCCCTCCACTTT.

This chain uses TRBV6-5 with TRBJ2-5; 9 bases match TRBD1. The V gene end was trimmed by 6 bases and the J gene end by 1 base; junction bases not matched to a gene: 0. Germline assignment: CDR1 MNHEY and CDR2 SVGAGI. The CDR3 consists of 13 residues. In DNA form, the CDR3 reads TGTGCCAGCAGGGGACAGGGCCAAGAGACCCAGTACTTC. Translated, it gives CASRGQGQETQYF.

The CDR3 DNA reads as TGTGCCAGCAGATCCGAGGCGAGGACACAGTATCTTACCTTC. Residues: CASRSEARTQYLTF. The chain is built from TRBV5-4 and TRBJ1-2; tentatively, D is TRBD1 (5 bases). The germline gives CDR1 SGHNT, CDR2 YYREEE (reference sequence). This CDR3 is built from 14 residues. Trimming pared 5 bases from V and 14 bases from J, leaving 25 bases between.

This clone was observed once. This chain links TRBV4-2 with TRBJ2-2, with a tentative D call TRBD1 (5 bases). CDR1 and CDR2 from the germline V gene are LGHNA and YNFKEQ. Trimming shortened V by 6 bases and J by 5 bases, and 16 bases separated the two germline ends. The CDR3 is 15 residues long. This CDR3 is CASSQFSQGTGELFF. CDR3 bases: TGTGCCAGCAGTCAATTCTCGCAGGGAACCGGGGAGCTGTTTTTT.

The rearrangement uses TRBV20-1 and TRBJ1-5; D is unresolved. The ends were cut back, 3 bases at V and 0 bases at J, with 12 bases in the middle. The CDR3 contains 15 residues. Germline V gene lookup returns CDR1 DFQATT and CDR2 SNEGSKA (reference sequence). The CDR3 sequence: CSASLQMTSNQPQHF. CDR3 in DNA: TGCAGTGCTAGTTTGCAGATGACTAGCAATCAGCCCCAGCATTTT.

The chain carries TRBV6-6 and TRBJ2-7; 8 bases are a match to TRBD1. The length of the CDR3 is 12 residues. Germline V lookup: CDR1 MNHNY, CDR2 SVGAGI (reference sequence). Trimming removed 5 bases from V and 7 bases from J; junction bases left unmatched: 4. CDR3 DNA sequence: TGTGCCAGCAGTCCACAGGGGGAAGAGCAGTACTTC. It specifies CASSPQGEEQYF.

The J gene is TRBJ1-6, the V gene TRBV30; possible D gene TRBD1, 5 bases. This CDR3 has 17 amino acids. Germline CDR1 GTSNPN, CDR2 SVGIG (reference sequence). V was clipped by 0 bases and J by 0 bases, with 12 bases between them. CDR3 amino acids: CAWSVFGGISYNSPLHF. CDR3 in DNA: TGTGCCTGGAGTGTGTTCGGGGGAATCTCCTATAATTCACCCCTCCACTTT.

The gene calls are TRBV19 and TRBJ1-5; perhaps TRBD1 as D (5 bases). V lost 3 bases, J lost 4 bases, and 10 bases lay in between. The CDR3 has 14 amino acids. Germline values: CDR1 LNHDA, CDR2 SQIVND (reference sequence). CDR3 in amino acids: CASSMAGKNQPQHF. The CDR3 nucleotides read TGTGCCAGTAGTATGGCAGGGAAAAATCAGCCCCAGCATTTT.